This T cell receptor (beta chain) was sequenced in a study of T cells expressing NK-cell markers. In germline, CDR1 is SQVTM, CDR2 ANQGSEA. The CDR3 spans 14 residues. Study-level findings and limits: Leadership of the CD3+CD56-NKG2C+ fraction also belonged to these clonotypes in a handful of donors. Each of over 5 donors carried dominant NKG2C+ clonotypes accounting for roughly 1.0-7.5% of CD8+ T cells. Evidence did not settle whether expanded NKG2C+ T cell clones targeted HCMV.

TCRdb reanalyzed the 5' RACE reads and collapses them to one entry per CDR3 protein, without DNA. The sample includes about 260,000 distinct CDR3 sequences. As concerns this clonotype: Its antigen is not known.

The V gene is TRBV29-1, the J gene TRBJ2-5; the TCRdb D gene call, TRBD1, has no DNA to confirm it. Sequencing was performed on blood T cells: a sorted CD56 or NKG2C T cell subset, CD4+ or CD8+ T cells, or bulk PBMC T cells (not recorded which). The receptor's source is a woman between 18 and 69 years old in good health. This chain's CDR3 is CSVEVATRGETQYF. The whole variable domain, filled in from reference TRBV29-1 and TRBJ2-5, reads SAVISQKPSRDICQRGTSLTIQCQVDSQVTMMFWYRQQPGQSLTLIATANQGSEATYESGFVIDKFPISRPNLTFSTLTVSNMSPEDSSIYLCSVEVATRGETQYFGPGTRLLVL.